Listed below are T cell receptor beta chains from one sample, sequenced in a study of graft-versus-host responses after intestinal transplantation. Assay used: immunoSEQ multiplex PCR; TCRdb lists only in-frame clones, some missing. The table has approximately 46,000 clones, roughly 83% seen once; the top ten hold around 0.48%. These receptors are not linked to any known antigen. Sequenced material: unstimulated CD4+ T cells sorted from spleen or lymph node cells, taken before transplant. These receptors were obtained from a human donor who was the organ donor for an intestinal transplant. CDR3s include the opening cysteine and the closing phenylalanine or tryptophan. Each record gives: J gene, D gene, V gene, clone size, CDR3 DNA, CDR3 protein. D genes are given only for firm matches. Only some rows state a clone size, as once, few, many or a class for expanded clones.

J gene: TRBJ2-3
D gene: TRBD1
V gene: TRBV5-4
clone size: NA
CDR3 DNA: TGTGCCAGCAGCTGGATTCCGGGACAGGGAACAGATACGCAGTATTTT
CDR3 protein: CASSWIPGQGTDTQYF

J gene: TRBJ2-3
D gene: TRBD2
V gene: TRBV6-6
clone size: once
CDR3 DNA: TGTGCCAGCAGTTACCGGGACTACAACACAGATACGCAGTATTTT
CDR3 protein: CASSYRDYNTDTQYF

J gene: TRBJ2-3
D gene: NA
V gene: TRBV6-5
clone size: once
CDR3 DNA: TGTGCCAGCAGTTACTCGGAAGGCACAGATACGCAGTATTTT
CDR3 protein: CASSYSEGTDTQYF

J gene: TRBJ1-5
D gene: NA
V gene: TRBV6-9
clone size: NA
CDR3 DNA: TGTGCCAGCAGGGCCGGGGGCAATCAGCCCCAGCATTTT
CDR3 protein: CASRAGGNQPQHF

J gene: TRBJ1-2
D gene: NA
V gene: TRBV30
clone size: NA
CDR3 DNA: TGTGCCTGGAGCATGGAGAACTATGGCTACACCTTC
CDR3 protein: CAWSMENYGYTF

J gene: TRBJ1-5
D gene: NA
V gene: TRBV6-5
clone size: NA
CDR3 DNA: TGTGCCAGTGGGGGGTACAATCAGCCCCAGCATTTT
CDR3 protein: CASGGYNQPQHF

J gene: TRBJ2-2
D gene: NA
V gene: TRBV7-6
clone size: NA
CDR3 DNA: TGTGCCAGCAGCTTAGGGCAACTGGCGTCGAACACCGGGGAGCTGTTTTTT
CDR3 protein: CASSLGQLASNTGELFF

J gene: TRBJ1-3
D gene: NA
V gene: TRBV30
clone size: NA
CDR3 DNA: TGTGCCTGGAGCGGCTTGATCCGAAACACCATATATTTT
CDR3 protein: CAWSGLIRNTIYF

J gene: TRBJ2-3
D gene: NA
V gene: TRBV2
clone size: NA
CDR3 DNA: TGTGCCAGCAGTGAAGAAGCACGTAGCACAGATACGCAGTATTTT
CDR3 protein: CASSEEARSTDTQYF

J gene: TRBJ2-1
D gene: TRBD2
V gene: TRBV2
clone size: NA
CDR3 DNA: TGTGCCAGCAGTCCCCGACTAGCGGGAGGGTACAATGAGCAGTTCTTC
CDR3 protein: CASSPRLAGGYNEQFF

J gene: TRBJ2-7
D gene: TRBD2
V gene: TRBV4-2
clone size: NA
CDR3 DNA: TGTGCCAGCAGCCAAGTGGCCCTAGGAGCGGGAATCCCCTACGAGCAGTACTTC
CDR3 protein: CASSQVALGAGIPYEQYF

J gene: TRBJ1-1
D gene: TRBD1
V gene: TRBV27
clone size: NA
CDR3 DNA: TGTGCCAGCAGTACCTCGACAGGGGACACTGAAGCTTTCTTT
CDR3 protein: CASSTSTGDTEAFF

J gene: TRBJ2-3
D gene: NA
V gene: TRBV6-5
clone size: NA
CDR3 DNA: TGTGCCAGCGGGCCCGATTCAATTACAGATACGCAGTATTTT
CDR3 protein: CASGPDSITDTQYF

J gene: TRBJ1-3
D gene: TRBD1
V gene: TRBV6-5
clone size: NA
CDR3 DNA: TGTGCCAGCAGAACAGGGGGCACTGGAAACACCATATATTTT
CDR3 protein: CASRTGGTGNTIYF

J gene: TRBJ1-1
D gene: TRBD1
V gene: TRBV6-6
clone size: NA
CDR3 DNA: TGTGCCAGCAGGCGGGACAGGGGGCCTGGTGAAGCTTTCTTT
CDR3 protein: CASRRDRGPGEAFF

J gene: TRBJ1-5
D gene: NA
V gene: TRBV5-1
clone size: NA
CDR3 DNA: TGCGCCAGCAGCTTAGAGGGAGGGGGCAATCAGCCCCAGCATTTT
CDR3 protein: CASSLEGGGNQPQHF

J gene: TRBJ1-1
D gene: NA
V gene: TRBV6-5
clone size: NA
CDR3 DNA: TGTGCCAGCAGTTACTCGAGGTGGGGCACTGAAGCTTTCTTT
CDR3 protein: CASSYSRWGTEAFF

J gene: TRBJ2-7
D gene: TRBD2
V gene: TRBV28
clone size: NA
CDR3 DNA: TGTGCCAGCAGGTGGAAAGCGGGAGCGTCCTACGAGCAGTACTTC
CDR3 protein: CASRWKAGASYEQYF

J gene: TRBJ1-4
D gene: TRBD1
V gene: TRBV6-5
clone size: NA
CDR3 DNA: TGTGCCAGCAGTAGGCACAGGGGTATGTGGGAAAAACTGTTTTTT
CDR3 protein: CASSRHRGMWEKLFF

J gene: TRBJ2-1
D gene: NA
V gene: TRBV9
clone size: NA
CDR3 DNA: TGTGCCAGCAGCGTAGCTGGGGGGCCAAGGGATGAGCAGTTCTTC
CDR3 protein: CASSVAGGPRDEQFF

J gene: TRBJ2-7
D gene: TRBD2
V gene: TRBV7-9
clone size: NA
CDR3 DNA: TGTGCCAGCAGCTTAGGTCTAGCGGGAGGGCACGAGCAGTACTTC
CDR3 protein: CASSLGLAGGHEQYF

J gene: TRBJ1-2
D gene: NA
V gene: TRBV19
clone size: NA
CDR3 DNA: TGTGCCAGTAGTATCCAACAGGGCTATGGCTACACCTTC
CDR3 protein: CASSIQQGYGYTF

J gene: TRBJ1-2
D gene: NA
V gene: TRBV27
clone size: once
CDR3 DNA: TGTGCCAGCAGTTCCAGGGTCAGCTATGGCTACACCTTC
CDR3 protein: CASSSRVSYGYTF

J gene: TRBJ2-2
D gene: NA
V gene: TRBV2
clone size: NA
CDR3 DNA: TGTGCCAGCAGGGCGAGGGGGGCCAACACCGGGGAGCTGTTTTTT
CDR3 protein: CASRARGANTGELFF

J gene: TRBJ1-2
D gene: NA
V gene: TRBV7-8
clone size: NA
CDR3 DNA: TGTGCCAGCAGCCAAATTTCGGTCCTCTTTTCTAACTATGGCTACACCTTC
CDR3 protein: CASSQISVLFSNYGYTF

J gene: TRBJ2-5
D gene: NA
V gene: TRBV19
clone size: NA
CDR3 DNA: TGTGCCAGTAGTACCCCCTTGCCCCAAGAGACCCAGTACTTC
CDR3 protein: CASSTPLPQETQYF

J gene: TRBJ2-7
D gene: TRBD1
V gene: TRBV7-2
clone size: NA
CDR3 DNA: TGTGCCAGCAGCTCACGACAGGGAGCCTACGAGCAGTACTTC
CDR3 protein: CASSSRQGAYEQYF

J gene: TRBJ2-1
D gene: TRBD2
V gene: TRBV6-1
clone size: NA
CDR3 DNA: TGTGCCAGCTCCACTAGCGGGGACATCTACAATGAGCAGTTCTTC
CDR3 protein: CASSTSGDIYNEQFF

J gene: TRBJ2-1
D gene: NA
V gene: TRBV5-1
clone size: NA
CDR3 DNA: TGCGCCAGCAGCTCGGACAGATACAATGAGCAGTTCTTC
CDR3 protein: CASSSDRYNEQFF

J gene: TRBJ2-4
D gene: TRBD1
V gene: TRBV18
clone size: NA
CDR3 DNA: TGTGCCAGCTCACCCCTCACCGGGACAGGGCGGACTGCTGCCAAAAACATTCAGTACTTC
CDR3 protein: CASSPLTGTGRTAAKNIQYF

J gene: TRBJ1-2
D gene: NA
V gene: TRBV7-9
clone size: NA
CDR3 DNA: TGTGCCAGCAGCGAGAACTATGGCTACACCTTC
CDR3 protein: CASSENYGYTF

J gene: TRBJ2-3
D gene: NA
V gene: TRBV18
clone size: NA
CDR3 DNA: TGTGCCAGCTCACTTTACAGGGACCCCCTGGTCACAGATACGCAGTATTTT
CDR3 protein: CASSLYRDPLVTDTQYF

J gene: TRBJ2-7
D gene: TRBD2
V gene: TRBV6-5
clone size: NA
CDR3 DNA: TGTGCCAGCACCTTAGCGGGAGCGAGGCACGAGCAGTACTTC
CDR3 protein: CASTLAGARHEQYF

J gene: TRBJ2-7
D gene: NA
V gene: TRBV29-1
clone size: NA
CDR3 DNA: TGCAGCGTTGAAGATCGGCGCCTAGAGGGCAGGGGCTACGAGCAGTACTTC
CDR3 protein: CSVEDRRLEGRGYEQYF

J gene: TRBJ1-1
D gene: NA
V gene: TRBV18
clone size: NA
CDR3 DNA: TGTGCCAGCTCACGGACAGATTTGAACACTGAAGCTTTCTTT
CDR3 protein: CASSRTDLNTEAFF

J gene: TRBJ2-7
D gene: NA
V gene: TRBV30
clone size: NA
CDR3 DNA: TGTGCCTGGAGTGACGGGGGCCCTACATCCTACGAGCAGTACTTC
CDR3 protein: CAWSDGGPTSYEQYF

J gene: TRBJ1-1
D gene: NA
V gene: TRBV30
clone size: once
CDR3 DNA: TGTGCCTGGGGATGGGGGTTTAGGGGCCGGGATCAAGCTTTCTTT
CDR3 protein: CAWGWGFRGRDQAFF

J gene: TRBJ2-6
D gene: TRBD2
V gene: TRBV11-3
clone size: few
CDR3 DNA: TGTGCCAGCAGCTTAGGCGGGGGGCGGTCTGGGGCCAACGTCCTGACTTTC
CDR3 protein: CASSLGGGRSGANVLTF

J gene: TRBJ2-2
D gene: TRBD1
V gene: TRBV6-1
clone size: few
CDR3 DNA: TGTGCCAGCAGCAGGGACAGGGGAAGCGCCGGGGAGCTGTTTTTT
CDR3 protein: CASSRDRGSAGELFF

J gene: TRBJ2-1
D gene: TRBD1
V gene: TRBV2
clone size: NA
CDR3 DNA: TGTGCCAGCCGGGACAGGGTCTGGAATGAGCAGTTCTTC
CDR3 protein: CASRDRVWNEQFF

J gene: TRBJ1-5
D gene: NA
V gene: TRBV4-3
clone size: NA
CDR3 DNA: TGCGCCAGCAGCCAAGATTGGGGCGTTAGCAATCAGCCCCAGCATTTT
CDR3 protein: CASSQDWGVSNQPQHF

J gene: TRBJ1-2
D gene: NA
V gene: TRBV10-3
clone size: NA
CDR3 DNA: TGTGCCACCTTATCTGGTAACTATGGCTACACCTTC
CDR3 protein: CATLSGNYGYTF

J gene: TRBJ2-2
D gene: NA
V gene: TRBV5-8
clone size: NA
CDR3 DNA: TGTGCCAGCAGCTTGGATATCGGGGAGCTGTTTTTT
CDR3 protein: CASSLDIGELFF

J gene: TRBJ1-5
D gene: NA
V gene: TRBV6-1
clone size: NA
CDR3 DNA: TGTGCCAGCAGTGATAGGCAGGGAGGAGGACAGCCCCAGCATTTT
CDR3 protein: CASSDRQGGGQPQHF